Sequencing of this T cell receptor (beta chain) was carried out in a study of T-cell reconstitution after alpha-beta-depleted transplantation in children (dated by TCRdb to 2016 to 2018). Study-wide context: T-cell immune reconstitution after TCRalphabeta/CD19-depleted allogeneic hematopoietic cell transplantation in children was quantitatively tracked in the study by means of TCR repertoire profiling.

From cysteine to phenylalanine, the CDR3 is 13 amino acids long. Just CDR3 DNA is preserved here, 39 bases in frame from base 1. V was cut back by 3 bases and J by 4 bases, leaving a gap of 7 bases between them. CDR1 is given as SGHAT and CDR2 as FQNNGV, both from the germline V gene. Library method: PCR. The sequencer listed for this sample is Illumina HiSeq 2500. To normalize quantification of the TCRbeta repertoire, the TCR libraries were built with molecular barcoding that relied on unique molecular identifiers. The raw public data were reprocessed by TCRdb itself: fastp quality trimming at Q25, MiXCR clonotype calling, in-frame beta chains only. Rows matching on CDR3 protein sequence are summarized as one entry with the most common DNA and genes. This sample has 500,000 to 600,000 distinct CDR3 sequences in its table, and approximately 29% of those were observed once. The biggest ten clones account for 2% to 3% of the sample.

This clonotype appeared a few times. The clone's antigen remains unknown. Base qualities are missing; no much larger clone stands one base away. This receptor was taken from a human donor who donated a stem cell graft to a child with aplastic anemia. The material was PBMCs from the stem cell graft donor, obtained from the stem cell graft. Rearrangement joined TRBV11-2 to TRBJ2-1, with an unclear D gene assignment. This receptor has the CDR3 CASSFTTYNEQFF. The base sequence is TGTGCCAGCAGCTTCACTACTTACAATGAGCAGTTCTTC.